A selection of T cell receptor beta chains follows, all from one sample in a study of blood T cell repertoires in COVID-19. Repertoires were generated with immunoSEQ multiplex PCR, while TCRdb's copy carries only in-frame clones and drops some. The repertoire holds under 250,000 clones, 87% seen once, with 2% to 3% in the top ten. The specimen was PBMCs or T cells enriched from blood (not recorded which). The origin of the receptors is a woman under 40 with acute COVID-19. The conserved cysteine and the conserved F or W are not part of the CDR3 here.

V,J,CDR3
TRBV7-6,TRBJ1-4,ASSLAGRTNEKLF
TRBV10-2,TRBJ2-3,ASSERLATDTQY
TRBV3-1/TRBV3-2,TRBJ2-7,ASSPLGTRQGSY
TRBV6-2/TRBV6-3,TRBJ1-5,ASSPRDRGGNQPQH
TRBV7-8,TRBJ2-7,ASSRDRNEQY
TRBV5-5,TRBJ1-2,ASSDGQGRDYGYT
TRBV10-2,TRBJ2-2,ASSESLAGAIGTGELF
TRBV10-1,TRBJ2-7,ASSEMTGGSYEQY
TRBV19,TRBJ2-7,ASSIVPGRGSEQY
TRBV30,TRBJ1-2,AWSVRRRDYGYT
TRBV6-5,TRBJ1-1,ASIWGQGRTEAF
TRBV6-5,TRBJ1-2,ASRMTGANGYT
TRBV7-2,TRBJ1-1,ASSTHRNTEAF
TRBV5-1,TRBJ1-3,ASSLSGQASSYGNTIY
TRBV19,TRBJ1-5,ASSIEPGLTNQPQH
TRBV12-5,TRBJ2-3,ASGLVLRGSGDTQY
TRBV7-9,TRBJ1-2,ASSPDRDT
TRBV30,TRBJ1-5,AWSGQGKQPQH
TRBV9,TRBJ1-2,ASSVVFQRQANYGYT
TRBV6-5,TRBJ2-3,ASRTGGSTDTQY
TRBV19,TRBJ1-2,ASSRDRGYDYGYT
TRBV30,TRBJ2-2,AWSSGGELF
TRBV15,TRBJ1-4,ATSRQGEEKLF
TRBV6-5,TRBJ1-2,ATKLEGYT
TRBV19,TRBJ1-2,ASSRQDGDGYT
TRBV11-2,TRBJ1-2,ASSYLSLRGAMGYT
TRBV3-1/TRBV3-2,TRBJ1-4,ASSEGLNEKLF
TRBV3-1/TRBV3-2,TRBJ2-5,ASSHVSRGATQETQY
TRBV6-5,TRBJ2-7,ASRGDGYEQY
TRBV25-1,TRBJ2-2,ASSEWLIGTGLAGELF
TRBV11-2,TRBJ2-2,ASSLDGLGELF
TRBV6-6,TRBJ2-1,ASSSPLRGF
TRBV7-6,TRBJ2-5,ASSSGASGGLETQY
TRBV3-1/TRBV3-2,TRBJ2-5,ASSPAGVSVQQETQY
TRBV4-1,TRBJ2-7,ASSPRFGGDRVSYEQY
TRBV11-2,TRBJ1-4,ASSQTVTNEKLF
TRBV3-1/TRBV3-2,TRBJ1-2,ASSQDILALYGYT
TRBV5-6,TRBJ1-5,VSSPGTGNQPQH
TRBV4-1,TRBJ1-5,ASSQDHYAGRNQPQH
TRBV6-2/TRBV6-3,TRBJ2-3,ASSYLDTTDTQY